This T cell receptor (beta chain) was sequenced during a study of blood T cell repertoires in COVID-19. As for the study in general: Acute-phase and convalescent COVID-19 samples originated in the United States, Italy and Spain. Sources were T cells, B-cell-depleted T cells, or PBMCs; the material itself was cDNA or gDNA.

This CDR3 has 13 amino acids. The germline V and J ends were trimmed by 8 bases and 4 bases, with 15 bases remaining between them. Germline CDR1 and CDR2: MDHEN and SYDVKM. Methods used by the authors: Amplification with reference gene primers provided the estimates of nucleated cell counts. The table came from immunoSEQ multiplex PCR; TCRdb's copy has only in-frame clones and leaves some out. V, J and clone size are taken as reported in that table, and D and trimming were inferred from the DNA itself. The sample records around 58,000 clones, around 78% being singletons. The chain carries TRBV28 and TRBJ2-7, with a tentative D call TRBD1 (6 bases). The origin of this receptor is a human donor in a cohort sampled during active COVID-19. The material sequenced was peripheral blood. CDR3 nucleotide sequence: TGTGCCAGCGGGATATCAAGGGGGTACGAGCAGTACTTC. Its translation is CASGISRGYEQYF.